Each of the 31 T cell receptor beta chains below was sequenced from the same sample in a study of T cells in Graves' hyperthyroidism and ophthalmopathy. RNA transcripts yielded amplified TCR beta CDR3 regions. An initial round of RT-PCR targeting the TCR CDR3 relied on the HTBI primer set. In TCRdb, the multiplex PCR reads were re-called with MiXCR into one record per CDR3 protein. The sample holds 600,000 or so distinct CDR3 sequences, approximately 14% seen once. Sequencing was carried out using blood. Source of these receptors: a woman between 50 and 59 years old with Graves' ophthalmopathy.

With regard to this clonotype: This CDR3 is missing its conserved last phenylalanine or tryptophan, likely due to a read error. The chain uses TRBV5-1 and TRBJ1-1; possibly TRBD1 for D (6 bases). Trimming left V 1 base short and J 0 bases short, with 10 bases between. The CDR3 has 15 residues. Per germline, CDR1 SGHRS and CDR2 YFSETQ. The CDR3 DNA reads as TGCGCCAGCAGCTTGATGGGGGGGCTGAACACTGAAGCTTTCCTT. Translation gives CASSLMGGLNTEAFL.

This clonotype has just a few counts. The chain couples TRBV2 to TRBJ2-7; the D gene is possibly TRBD2 (6 bases). Germline loops: CDR1 SNHLY, CDR2 FYNNEI. V lost 7 bases and J lost 6, with 13 bases in between. CDR3 length: 12 amino acids. The CDR3 spells CASKGGSFEQYF. CDR3 in DNA: TGTGCCAGCAAGGGAGGTAGTTTCGAGCAGTACTTC.

This clonotype was picked up many times. This chain joins TRBV7-8 and TRBJ2-7; 13 positions agree with TRBD2. The CDR3 consists of 16 residues. V dropped 0 bases and J dropped 5; count of bases not matched to a gene: 4. Germline V gene lookup returns CDR1 SGHVS and CDR2 FQNEAQ. The CDR3 loop is CASSLAGTSGINEQYF. Written as DNA, the CDR3 is TGTGCCAGCAGCTTAGCGGGGACTAGCGGGATCAACGAGCAGTACTTC.

A word on this clonotype: A single base separates this from a much larger clone, so it may be a read error. V usage is TRBV5-4 and J usage is TRBJ2-1; D uncertain. Germline CDR1 reads SGHNT; CDR2 reads YYREEE (reference sequence). The CDR3 consists of 14 residues. The ends were cut back, 0 bases at V and 5 bases at J, with 9 bases in the middle. In DNA form, the CDR3 reads TGTGCCAGCAGCTTGGATATTGGCCACAATGAGCAGTTCTTC. Translating it yields CASSLDIGHNEQFF.

Details on this clonotype: The junction does not match germline at one end; this may be a read error. The V gene is TRBV7-9, the J gene TRBJ2-1, with D unclear. Germline V gene lookup returns CDR1 SEHNR and CDR2 FQNEAQ (reference sequence). The CDR3 covers 15 residues. The DNA for the CDR3 is TGCGCCAGCAGCGCACTGGCGTCCCCCGCCAATGAGCAGTTCTTC. Encoded protein: CASSALASPANEQFF. The full variable domain, in which reference TRBV7-9 and TRBJ2-1 provide the parts outside the CDR3, is DTGVSQNPRHKITKRGQNVTFRCDPISEHNRLYWYRQTLGQGPEFLTYFQNEAQLEKSRLLSDRFSAERPKGSFSTLEIQRTEQGDSAMYLCASSALASPANEQFFGPGTRLTVL.

This clonotype was recorded many times. The rearrangement uses TRBV12-3 or TRBV12-4 and TRBJ2-1, with D unresolved. This CDR3 is 13 amino acids long. Trimming shortened V by 6 bases and J by 6 bases, and 12 bases separated the two germline ends. In nucleotides, the CDR3 is TGTGCCAGCAGCCGAAGTATGATCAATGAGCAGTTCTTC. As protein: CASSRSMINEQFF.

This clonotype was observed at least ten times. The chain recombines TRBV5-1 with TRBJ1-2; no reliable D call. This CDR3 has 13 amino acids. In germline, CDR1 is SGHRS, CDR2 YFSETQ. V was trimmed by 2 bases and J by 4 bases, leaving 9 bases between them. The CDR3 spells CASSFGRSYGYTF. CDR3 bases: TGCGCCAGCAGCTTTGGGAGGTCCTATGGCTACACCTTC.

In its sample, this clonotype was seen many times. The chain has TRBV19 and TRBJ1-5; TRBD1 might be the D (6 bases). Germline-derived CDR1 and CDR2 are LNHDA and SQIVND (reference sequence). V gave up 4 bases and J gave up 6 bases, with 19 bases separating them. The CDR3 runs 16 residues. The CDR3: CASSNYFGGASQPQHF. The CDR3 nucleotides read TGTGCCAGTAGTAACTACTTTGGGGGGGCCAGTCAGCCCCAGCATTTT. The variable domain in full, completed from reference TRBV19 and TRBJ1-5, reads DGGITQSPKYLFRKEGQNVTLSCEQNLNHDAMYWYRQDPGQGLRLIYYSQIVNDFQKGDIAEGYSVSREKKESFPLTVTSAQKNPTAFYLCASSNYFGGASQPQHFGDGTRLSIL.

The chain has TRBV7-3 and TRBJ2-7, with D possibly matching TRBD2 (6 bases). V was clipped by 2 bases and J by 5 bases, with 13 bases between them. There are 14 residues in the CDR3. Germline assignment: CDR1 SGHTA and CDR2 FQGTGA. The CDR3 sequence: CASSLVGRGNEQYF. The CDR3 bases are TGTGCCAGCAGCTTAGTCGGGAGAGGCAACGAGCAGTACTTC.

The table lists this clonotype with many counts. The chain carries TRBV7-2 and TRBJ2-5, with D unclear. This CDR3 is 15 amino acids long. Between the trimmed V and J ends, which lost 5 bases and 7 bases, there was a span of 20 bases. Germline V gives CDR1 SGHTA, CDR2 FQGNSA. The DNA for the CDR3 is TGTGCCAGCAGCACCAGTAAGGGTAGAGTTGGGACCCAGTACTTC. Its translation is CASSTSKGRVGTQYF.

This clonotype showed up many times. The rearrangement links TRBV6-2 or TRBV6-3 to TRBJ1-2; 7 nucleotides line up with TRBD1. The J segment lost 1 base and the V segment lost 4 bases, leaving 6 bases of the junction unmatched. Per germline, CDR1 MNHEY and CDR2 SVGEGT. CDR3 size: 15 residues. The CDR3 loop is CASSSGQANNYGYTF. CDR3 DNA sequence: TGTGCCAGCAGTTCCGGACAGGCCAATAACTATGGCTACACCTTC.

This chain joins TRBV5-1 and TRBJ2-5, with no clear D. The CDR3 contains 13 residues. V gave up 4 bases and J gave up 2 bases, with 9 bases separating them. Germline loops: CDR1 SGHRS, CDR2 YFSETQ. CDR3 protein: CASSRLGQETQYF. The CDR3 coding sequence is TGCGCCAGCAGCCGCCTCGGGCAAGAGACCCAGTACTTC.

The CDR3 nucleotides are TGTGCCACGGGTCGCCGGGCAGGGGTTGGGGCCAACGTCCTGACTTTC. It is translated as CATGRRAGVGANVLTF. The gene calls are TRBV15 and TRBJ2-6, with a tentative D call TRBD1 (6 bases). This CDR3 has 16 amino acids. V lost 9 bases and J 3 bases, leaving 18 bases between the germline ends. From germline, CDR1 is LNHNV and CDR2 YYDKDF (reference sequence).

The J gene is TRBJ2-6, the V gene TRBV18; D is perhaps TRBD1 (6 bases). The CDR3 has 16 amino acids. The ends were cut back, 3 bases at V and 2 bases at J, with 11 bases in the middle. CDR1 is KGHSH and CDR2 is LQKENI in the germline V gene. The CDR3 loop reads CASSPPAGAGANVLTF. The CDR3 nucleotides read TGTGCCAGCTCACCCCCTGCAGGGGCTGGGGCCAACGTCCTGACTTTC. Based on the CDR3 plus reference TRBV18 and TRBJ2-6, the full variable domain is NAGVMQNPRHLVRRRGQEARLRCSPMKGHSHVYWYRQLPEEGLKFMVYLQKENIIDESGMPKERFSAEFPKEGPSILRIQQVVRGDSAAYFCASSPPAGAGANVLTFGAGSRLTVL.

This clonotype was observed a few times. This rearrangement joins TRBV3-1 to TRBJ1-6; maybe TRBD1 (6 bases). V gave up 0 bases and J gave up 10 bases, with 19 bases separating them. Looked up from germline, CDR1 is LGHDT and CDR2 is YNNKEL (reference sequence). This CDR3 has 17 amino acids. CDR3 sequence reads: CASSQDLSFTGRSPLHF. Here the CDR3 DNA reads TGTGCCAGCAGCCAAGATCTTTCCTTTACAGGGCGGTCACCCCTCCACTTT.

This clonotype occurred a few times. The CDR3 protein is CASRNRGGNQPQHF. The CDR3, as DNA: TGTGCCAGCCGTAACAGGGGGGGCAATCAGCCCCAGCATTTT. The chain is built from TRBV5-8 and TRBJ1-5; the match to TRBD1 covers 8 bases. This CDR3 contains 14 residues. Germline V gene data show CDR1 as SGHTS and CDR2 as YDEGEE. The junction had 5 bases not matched to a gene; V was cut back by 7 bases and J by 2 bases.

This clonotype was seen many times. The gene calls are TRBV20-1 and TRBJ2-1; D call uncertain. CDR1 and CDR2 from the germline V gene are DFQATT and SNEGSKA (reference sequence). This CDR3 region has 14 residues. Trimming pared 2 bases from V and 0 bases from J, leaving 8 bases between. The CDR3 reads CSARTSNSYNEQFF. CDR3 nucleotide sequence: TGCAGTGCTAGAACATCAAACTCCTACAATGAGCAGTTCTTC.

There are many counts of this clonotype. The chain has TRBV5-1 and TRBJ2-3; the match to TRBD2 covers 12 bases. This CDR3 comprises 15 residues. V gave up 4 bases and J gave up 5 bases; unmatched junction bases: 5. CDR1 and CDR2 from the germline V gene are SGHRS and YFSETQ. The CDR3 DNA sequence: TGCGCCAGCAGCAAGACTAGCGGGAGTTTAGATACGCAGTATTTT. It yields the protein CASSKTSGSLDTQYF.

This clonotype was found many times. The chain is built from TRBV5-1 and TRBJ1-1; TRBD1 agrees at 9 bases. Germline loops: CDR1 SGHRS, CDR2 YFSETQ. The CDR3 spans 15 residues. With V trimmed by 1 base and J by 5 bases, 6 bases remained unmatched. The CDR3 coding sequence is TGCGCCAGCAGCTTGCCCGGGACAGGGTCGACTGAAGCTTTCTTT. The encoded protein is CASSLPGTGSTEAFF.

With regard to this clonotype: With a much larger clone just one base away, this may be a read error. The DNA is omitted, as the CDR3 cannot be located on it reliably, and the CDR3 follows TCRdb's listing. The chain couples TRBV18 to TRBJ2-1; the DNA was not used to check the table's D call, TRBD2. The CDR3 spans 16 amino acids, including both terminal residues. Germline V lookup: CDR1 KGHSH, CDR2 LQKENI. The CDR3 reads CASSPFGLGSYNEQLF.

This clonotype was seen at least ten times. The gene calls are TRBV20-1 and TRBJ2-1, with 8 bases lining up with TRBD2. CDR1 and CDR2 (germline): DFQATT, SNEGSKA (reference sequence). The CDR3 contains 14 residues. V shed 4 bases and J 7 bases; nucleotides not matched to a gene: 9. The chain's CDR3 is CSATLSGKGNEQFF. In DNA form, the CDR3 reads TGCAGTGCTACCCTTAGCGGGAAGGGGAATGAGCAGTTCTTC.

The chain joins TRBV4-3 to TRBJ2-1, with TRBD2 identical over 8 bases. The CDR3 is 15 residues long. Looked up from germline, CDR1 is LGHNA and CDR2 is YSLEER. J lost 7 bases, V lost 3 bases, and 8 bases had no gene match. The CDR3 DNA follows: TGCGCCAGCAGCCATCGGACTAGCAGGTGGAATGAGCAGTTCTTC. Protein product: CASSHRTSRWNEQFF.

Many counts were recorded for this clonotype. The chain combines TRBV7-2 with TRBJ2-7, with D unclear. The CDR3 spans 11 residues. The ends were cut back, 4 bases at V and 9 bases at J, with 10 bases in the middle. Germline assignment: CDR1 SGHTA and CDR2 FQGNSA. CDR3 coding DNA: TGTGCCAGCAGCTCCCCAGGAGTGCAGTACTTC. This gives the protein CASSSPGVQYF. The whole variable domain, filled in from reference TRBV7-2 and TRBJ2-7, reads GAGVSQSPSNKVTEKGKDVELRCDPISGHTALYWYRQSLGQGLEFLIYFQGNSAPDKSGLPSDRFSAERTGGSVSTLTIQRTQQEDSAVYLCASSSPGVQYFGPGTRLTVT.

This clonotype came up many times. This CDR3 is CSARDRQGGGEAFF. CDR3 DNA sequence: TGCAGTGCTAGAGATCGACAGGGTGGGGGTGAAGCTTTCTTT. The V and J genes are TRBV20-1 and TRBJ1-1; 7 bases align to TRBD1. J lost 7 bases, V lost 0 bases, and 8 bases had no gene match. The CDR3 has 14 amino acids. From germline, CDR1 is DFQATT and CDR2 SNEGSKA (reference sequence).

This rearrangement joins TRBV11-2 to TRBJ1-2, with TRBD1 matching over 9 bases. V shed 3 bases and J 7 bases; nucleotides not matched to a gene: 3. This CDR3 comprises 13 residues. From germline, CDR1 is SGHAT and CDR2 FQNNGV. The CDR3, as DNA: TGTGCCAGCAGCTTCACAGGGGGCGCTGGCTACACCTTC. This gives the protein CASSFTGGAGYTF.

The rearrangement links TRBV9 to TRBJ2-7; 7 nucleotides agree with TRBD1. This CDR3 has 16 residues. Trimming removed 3 bases from V and 3 bases from J; junction bases left unmatched: 12. Germline CDR1 and CDR2: SGDLS and YYNGEE. The CDR3 sequence: CASSEGTDILGYEQYF. The DNA for the CDR3 is TGTGCCAGCAGCGAGGGGACAGACATCCTAGGCTACGAGCAGTACTTC.

The chain has TRBV7-9 and TRBJ2-1, with 8 bases fitting TRBD1. The CDR3 is made up of 18 amino acids. The V and J ends lost 4 bases and 7 bases, in that order; junction bases with no gene match: 18. Germline lookup yields CDR1 SEHNR and CDR2 FQNEAQ (reference sequence). The CDR3 nucleotides are TGTGCCAGCAGCTCCCTAACGGCCGACAGGGGAGTTTTTAATGAGCAGTTCTTC. Protein product: CASSSLTADRGVFNEQFF. Full variable domain (remainder filled in from reference TRBV7-9 and TRBJ2-1): DTGVSQNPRHKITKRGQNVTFRCDPISEHNRLYWYRQTLGQGPEFLTYFQNEAQLEKSRLLSDRFSAERPKGSFSTLEIQRTEQGDSAMYLCASSSLTADRGVFNEQFFGPGTRLTVL.

This clonotype was picked up a small number of times. The V and J genes are TRBV28 and TRBJ2-1; perhaps TRBD1 as D (5 bases). This CDR3 has 11 residues. V was pared by 8 bases and J by 6 bases, with 8 bases between. Germline V gives CDR1 MDHEN, CDR2 SYDVKM. CDR3 sequence (DNA): TGTGCCAGCGGACATTTCAATGAGCAGTTCTTC. It specifies CASGHFNEQFF.

This clonotype was picked up many times. V gene TRBV7-3 combines with J gene TRBJ1-1; perhaps TRBD1 as D (5 bases). With 2 bases removed from V and 4 bases from J, the gap between germline ends came to 20 bases. This CDR3 has 17 residues. Germline V CDR1 and CDR2: SGHTA, FQGTGA. The CDR3 here is CASSLLGGRDGGTEAFF. The CDR3 bases are TGTGCCAGCAGCTTACTCGGAGGCAGGGATGGTGGCACTGAAGCTTTCTTT.

This clonotype showed up many times. The chain recombines TRBV28 with TRBJ1-1, with D unclear. From germline, CDR1 is MDHEN and CDR2 SYDVKM. The CDR3 length is 13 residues. The CDR3 loop reads CAHSATMNTEAFF. The CDR3 DNA is TGTGCTCATTCAGCCACCATGAACACTGAAGCTTTCTTT. The complete variable domain, with remaining parts taken from reference TRBV28 and TRBJ1-1, reads DVKVTQSSRYLVKRTGEKVFLECVQDMDHENMFWYRQDPGLGLRLIYFSYDVKMKEKGDIPEGYSVSREKKERFSLILESASTNQTSMYLCAHSATMNTEAFFGQGTRLTVV.

This clonotype has at least ten counts. For the CDR3, the DNA is TGTGCCAGCAGCTTAGGTGTAAGGGGTCACGACACTGAAGCTTTCTTT. It encodes CASSLGVRGHDTEAFF. The chain employs TRBV11-3 and TRBJ1-1; D perhaps matches TRBD1 (5 bases). V gave up 1 base and J gave up 3 bases, with 15 bases separating them. This CDR3 has 16 residues. Germline V lookup: CDR1 SGHNT, CDR2 YENEEA.